The 9 T cell receptor beta chains below all came from one sample that was sequenced in a study of blood T cell repertoires in COVID-19. Profiling relied on immunoSEQ multiplex PCR, and the TCRdb table lists in-frame clones only, not all of them. Seen here are about 79,000 clones, roughly 91% observed once, and the top ten hold over 11%. Sequencing input: peripheral blood. These receptors were taken from a man in his sixties or seventies with active or convalescent COVID-19.

The chain employs TRBV28 and TRBJ2-7, with 9 bases that match TRBD2. The CDR3 has 15 residues. Trimming at V came to 1 base and at J to 0 bases, leaving 1 base not matched to a gene. CDR1 and CDR2 (germline): MDHEN, SYDVKM. DNA for the CDR3: TGTGCCAGCAGTTTATCTAGCGGGGCCTCCTACGAGCAGTACTTC. This codes for CASSLSSGASYEQYF.

The chain links TRBV29-1 to TRBJ1-1; maybe TRBD1 (5 bases). Trimming took off 7 bases at V and 5 bases at J, with 20 bases between the two ends. From germline, CDR1 is SQVTM and CDR2 ANQGSEA. The CDR3 has 14 amino acids. For the CDR3, the DNA is TGCAGCGCGCACGGGACTTCGGAGTGGACTGAAGCTTTCTTT. It translates to CSAHGTSEWTEAFF.

This clone was seen only once. The chain has TRBV6-4 and TRBJ2-3, with TRBD1 identical over 7 bases. The CDR3 consists of 13 residues. With 3 bases clipped from V and 5 bases from J, the junction kept 2 bases outside the gene matches. Germline CDR1 and CDR2: MRHNA and SNTAGT. The CDR3 coding sequence is TGTGCCAGCAGTGAGTACAGGGGAGATACGCAGTATTTT. Encoded protein: CASSEYRGDTQYF.

This chain joins TRBV19 and TRBJ2-5; a weak D match, TRBD2 (6 bases). Germline-derived CDR1 and CDR2 are LNHDA and SQIVND (reference sequence). This CDR3 has 16 residues. V was shortened by 8 bases and J by 1 base, with 20 bases between the two germline ends. CDR3 region: CASRPSGGGVQETQYF. The CDR3 DNA reads as TGTGCCAGTCGCCCCTCCGGGGGAGGCGTCCAAGAGACCCAGTACTTC.

J is TRBJ1-1 and V is TRBV5-1; tentative D call: TRBD1 (6 bases). Germline loops: CDR1 SGHRS, CDR2 YFSETQ. V gave up 3 bases and J gave up 1 base, with 10 bases separating them. The CDR3 sequence is 14 residues long. This CDR3 is CASSSLQGNTEAFF. CDR3 coding DNA: TGCGCCAGCAGCTCCTTACAGGGGAACACTGAAGCTTTCTTT.

The gene calls are TRBV5-6 and TRBJ2-4; no clear D gene. V was pared by 1 base and J by 5 bases, with 7 bases between. There are 13 residues in the CDR3. Germline V lookup: CDR1 SGHDT, CDR2 YYEEEE. The CDR3 is CASSLIHENIQYF. As DNA, the CDR3 is TGTGCCAGCAGCTTGATACACGAAAACATTCAGTACTTC.

The chain couples TRBV14 to TRBJ2-5, with 7 nucleotides matching TRBD1. Unmatched junction bases numbered 13, after V lost 4 bases and J lost 5 bases. Germline assignment: CDR1 SGHDN and CDR2 FVKESK. The CDR3 runs 16 residues. The CDR3 sequence: CASSPMTDRLVETQYF. The CDR3 bases are TGTGCCAGCAGCCCCATGACGGACAGGCTTGTGGAGACCCAGTACTTC.

The chain links TRBV18 to TRBJ2-7; 11 nucleotides match TRBD2. This CDR3 spans 16 amino acids. V lost 1 base and J lost 4; bases outside the gene matches: 6. Germline loops: CDR1 KGHSH, CDR2 LQKENI. This CDR3 is CASSPQGTSGAYEQYF. The CDR3 DNA reads TGTGCCAGCTCACCACAGGGGACTAGCGGAGCTTACGAGCAGTACTTC. The entire variable domain, with the rest obtained from reference TRBV18 and TRBJ2-7, is as follows: NAGVMQNPRHLVRRRGQEARLRCSPMKGHSHVYWYRQLPEEGLKFMVYLQKENIIDESGMPKERFSAEFPKEGPSILRIQQVVRGDSAAYFCASSPQGTSGAYEQYFGPGTRLTVT.

The V call is TRBV3-1 (or the pseudogene TRBV3-2), the J call TRBJ1-1, with D hard to call. Trimming took off 4 bases at V and 5 bases at J, with 14 bases between the two ends. The CDR3 is 14 residues long. CDR1 and CDR2 (germline): LGHDT, YNNKEL (reference sequence). The CDR3 DNA is TGTGCCAGCAGCCTGGCCTCGGGAGGAACTGAAGCTTTCTTT. It specifies CASSLASGGTEAFF.